This T cell receptor beta chain was recovered during a study of PD-1 blockade in classical Hodgkin lymphoma. Study-level results: Relapsed/refractory patients reportedly had lower baseline diversity than newly diagnosed patients. The study found complete responders had baseline diversity similar to newly diagnosed patients. CD4+ TCR diversity climbed significantly by C4D1, unlike CD8+ TCR diversity.

CDR3 length: 12 amino acids. Trimming shortened V by 3 bases and J by 0 bases, and 5 bases separated the two germline ends. CDR1 and CDR2 from the germline V gene are SQVTM and ANQGSEA. TCRdb's table, derived via immunoSEQ multiplex PCR, lists solely in-frame clones and lacks some. Among about 28,000 clones, approximately 72% were seen once, and the ten largest hold under 45%. Each patient experienced a relapse that followed autologous stem cell transplantation, and brentuximab vedotin exposure varied. As to this clone: Its antigen is unidentified.

This chain uses TRBV29-1 with TRBJ1-2; D remains ambiguous. The sequence was obtained from a human donor with classical Hodgkin lymphoma. Sequenced here: peripheral blood mononuclear cells (PBMCs), sampled before the second cycle of nivolumab. The CDR3 is CSVESANYGYTF. Written as DNA, the CDR3 is TGCAGCGTTGAGTCCGCTAACTATGGCTACACCTTC.